This T cell receptor (beta chain) is drawn from a study of blood T cell repertoires in COVID-19. Whole-study context: The origin of the acute and convalescent COVID-19 samples was the United States, Italy and Spain. T cells, B-cell-depleted T cells, or PBMCs supplied cDNA or gDNA.

In the original processing: Quantification of nucleated cells was approximated via reference gene primer amplification. The protocol was immunoSEQ multiplex PCR, while the TCRdb copy is restricted to in-frame clones and leaves out a portion. V, J and clone size are those of that table, while D and trimming were read from the DNA. The sample yields over 100,000 clones, around 85% seen once. The CDR3 is 15 residues long. The V gene's germline CDR1 is MDHEN and CDR2 SYDVKM. V lost 7 bases to trimming and J lost 5 bases, with 18 bases between them. This TCR was sampled from a woman at least 80 years old with active or convalescent COVID-19. The sample taken for sequencing was peripheral blood. The rearrangement joins TRBV28 to TRBJ2-1, with D possibly TRBD2 on 5 matching bases. The CDR3 here is CASNPATKNHNEQFF. The CDR3 nucleotides read TGTGCCAGCAACCCGGCGACTAAAAACCACAATGAGCAGTTCTTC. Using reference TRBV28 and TRBJ2-1 for the parts outside the CDR3, the full variable domain is DVKVTQSSRYLVKRTGEKVFLECVQDMDHENMFWYRQDPGLGLRLIYFSYDVKMKEKGDIPEGYSVSREKKERFSLILESASTNQTSMYLCASNPATKNHNEQFFGPGTRLTVL.